The 10 T cell receptor beta chains listed next were all sequenced from one sample in a study of blood T cells in healthy people across ages. Alongside a J-beta primer mix, a sample-barcoded 5' primer served in a second PCR lasting roughly 7 to 12 cycles. Each CDR3 protein is one row after TCRdb ran MiXCR on the 5' RACE reads. The sample has more than 800,000 distinct CDR3 sequences; under 35% are singletons. Material: blood. The origin of the receptors is a woman aged 80 or over in good health.

This clonotype was observed many times. This CDR3 is CASAPNLGNQPQHF. The CDR3 coding sequence is TGTGCCAGCGCCCCGAATCTAGGCAATCAGCCCCAGCATTTT. The chain links TRBV7-2 to TRBJ1-5; D unresolved. The CDR3 sequence is 14 residues long. Looked up from germline, CDR1 is SGHTA and CDR2 is FQGNSA. V shed 8 bases and J shed 2 bases, with 13 bases lying between them.

About this clonotype itself: The junction shows a germline mismatch at one end, possibly a read error. The CDR3 nucleotides are TGTGCCGCCAGCAGAGATCCCAGGGGATCGTCCTACAATGAGCAGTTCTTC. Protein: CAASRDPRGSSYNEQFF. The V call is TRBV15, the J call TRBJ2-1; D might be TRBD1 (6 bases). Germline values: CDR1 LNHNV, CDR2 YYDKDF (reference sequence). This CDR3 has 17 amino acids.

J is TRBJ2-5 and V is TRBV25-1; D remains unclear. From germline, CDR1 is MGHDK and CDR2 SYGVNS. The CDR3 covers 15 residues. V gave up 1 base and J gave up 5 bases, with 14 bases separating them. CDR3 sequence reads: CASSELTRLEETQYF. The CDR3 DNA reads TGTGCCAGCAGTGAATTAACCCGGCTTGAGGAGACCCAGTACTTC.

In the case of this clonotype: A much larger clone sits a single nucleotide away, making a read error possible. V is TRBV7-9 and J is TRBJ2-3, with 9 bases matching TRBD2. The CDR3 has 17 amino acids. The germline V gene encodes CDR1 SEHNR and CDR2 FQNEAQ (reference sequence). The junction had 17 bases not matched to a gene; V was cut back by 5 bases and J by 8 bases. The chain's CDR3 is CASSTLPSSGEVGTQYF. In DNA, the CDR3 is TGTGCCAGCAGCACCCTCCCGTCTAGCGGGGAGGTGGGTACGCAGTATTTT.

Comments on this clonotype: A much larger clone is a single base away; this may be a read error. The chain employs TRBV7-2 and TRBJ1-4, with 9 nucleotides matching TRBD1. Germline V gene lookup returns CDR1 SGHTA and CDR2 FQGNSA. This CDR3 is built from 15 residues. CDR3 DNA: TGTGCCAGCAGCTTAGTGACAGGGGGTAATGAAAGACTGTTTTTT. Protein: CASSLVTGGNERLFF.

Comment on this clonotype: A much larger clone lies one base from this, so it may be a read error. The chain links TRBV10-3 to TRBJ2-5, with 9 positions matching TRBD2. V dropped 9 bases and J dropped 11; count of bases not matched to a gene: 10. The germline V gene has CDR1 ENHRY and CDR2 SYGVKD. The CDR3 length is 12 residues. The CDR3 loop reads CAILGGGADQYF. CDR3 nucleotides: TGTGCCATATTAGGCGGGGGGGCCGATCAGTACTTC.

As for this clonotype: This sequence may be a read error, since a much larger clone differs from it by one base. The V gene is TRBV12-3 or TRBV12-4, the J gene TRBJ2-3; TRBD1 is a possible D gene (5 bases). This CDR3 has 15 residues. V was pared by 6 bases and J by 0 bases, with 13 bases between. In DNA form, the CDR3 reads TGTGCCAGCAGAAAGAGGAGACAGAGCACAGATACGCAGTATTTT. It is translated as CASRKRRQSTDTQYF.

This clonotype showed up just a few times. The rearrangement uses TRBV11-2 and TRBJ1-2; D gene unclear. Germline lookup yields CDR1 SGHAT and CDR2 FQNNGV. The ends were cut back, 5 bases at V and 10 bases at J, with 17 bases in the middle. There are 13 residues in the CDR3. CDR3: CASSVGDAGDYTF. CDR3 DNA sequence: TGTGCCAGCAGCGTGGGAGACGCGGGTGACTACACCTTC.

The rearrangement uses TRBV28 and TRBJ2-4; TRBD1 matches at 8 bases. The J call may be wrong; the DNA end is better matched by TRBJ2-7. From germline, CDR1 is MDHEN and CDR2 SYDVKM. The CDR3 loop spans 17 amino acids. Here the CDR3 reads CASSSHLPRTGMDEQYF. The CDR3 nucleotides are TGTGCCAGCAGTTCCCATCTACCCCGGACAGGGATGGACGAGCAGTACTTC.

The chain employs TRBV20-1 and TRBJ2-3; tentatively, D is TRBD1 or TRBD2 (5 bases each). Deletions cut 3 bases from V and 10 bases from J, with 26 bases between. This CDR3 contains 16 residues. Per the germline V gene, CDR1 is DFQATT and CDR2 is SNEGSKA (reference sequence). This CDR3 is CSARNGALDSAGAQYF. The CDR3 bases are TGCAGTGCTAGGAATGGGGCACTAGATTCCGCCGGAGCGCAGTATTTT.